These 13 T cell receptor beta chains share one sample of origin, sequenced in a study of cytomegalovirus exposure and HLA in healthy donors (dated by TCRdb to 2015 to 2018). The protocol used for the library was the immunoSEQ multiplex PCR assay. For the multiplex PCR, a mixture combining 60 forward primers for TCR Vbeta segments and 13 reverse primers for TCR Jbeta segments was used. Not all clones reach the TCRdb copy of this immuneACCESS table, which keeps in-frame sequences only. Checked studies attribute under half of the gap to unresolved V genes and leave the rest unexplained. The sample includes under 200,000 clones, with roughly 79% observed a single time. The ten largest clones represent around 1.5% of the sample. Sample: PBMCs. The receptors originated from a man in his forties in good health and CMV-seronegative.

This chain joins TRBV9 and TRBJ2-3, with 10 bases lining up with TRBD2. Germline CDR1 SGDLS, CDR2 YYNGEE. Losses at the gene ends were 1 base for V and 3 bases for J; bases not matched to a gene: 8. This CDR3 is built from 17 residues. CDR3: CASSVSLAGEVTDTQYF. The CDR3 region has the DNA TGTGCCAGCAGCGTATCGCTAGCGGGAGAGGTGACAGATACGCAGTATTTT.

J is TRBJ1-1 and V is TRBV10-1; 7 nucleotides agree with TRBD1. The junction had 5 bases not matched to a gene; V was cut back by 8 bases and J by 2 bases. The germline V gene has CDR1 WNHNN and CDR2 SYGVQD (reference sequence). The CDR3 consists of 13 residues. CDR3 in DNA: TGCGCCAGCCCCGACAGGGCCAACACTGAAGCTTTCTTT. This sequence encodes CASPDRANTEAFF.

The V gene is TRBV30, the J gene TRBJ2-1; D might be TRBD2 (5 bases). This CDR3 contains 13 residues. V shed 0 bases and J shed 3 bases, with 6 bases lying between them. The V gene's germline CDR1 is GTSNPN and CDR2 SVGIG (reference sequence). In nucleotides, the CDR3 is TGTGCCTGGAGTGTGGGGAGCTACAATGAGCAGTTCTTC. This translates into CAWSVGSYNEQFF.

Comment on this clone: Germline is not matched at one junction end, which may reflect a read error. CDR3 residues: CASSFAASGANGLTF. CDR3 DNA sequence: TGTGCCAGCAGCTTTGCCGCCTCTGGGGCCAACGGCCTGACTTTC. The V gene is TRBV11-2, the J gene TRBJ2-6; a weak D match, TRBD1 (5 bases). This CDR3 has 15 residues. Germline CDR1 is SGHAT and CDR2 is FQNNGV.

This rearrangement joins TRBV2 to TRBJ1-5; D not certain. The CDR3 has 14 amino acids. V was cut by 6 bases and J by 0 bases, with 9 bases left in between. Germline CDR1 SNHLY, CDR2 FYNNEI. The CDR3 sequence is CASSGSYSNQPQHF. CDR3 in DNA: TGTGCCAGCAGCGGGAGTTATAGCAATCAGCCCCAGCATTTT.

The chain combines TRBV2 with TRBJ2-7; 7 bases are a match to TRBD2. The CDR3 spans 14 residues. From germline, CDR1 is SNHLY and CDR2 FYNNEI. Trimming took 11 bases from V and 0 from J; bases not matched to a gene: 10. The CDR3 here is CASKGRGHSYEQYV. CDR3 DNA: TGTGCCTCCAAGGGGAGGGGCCACTCCTACGAGCAGTACGTC.

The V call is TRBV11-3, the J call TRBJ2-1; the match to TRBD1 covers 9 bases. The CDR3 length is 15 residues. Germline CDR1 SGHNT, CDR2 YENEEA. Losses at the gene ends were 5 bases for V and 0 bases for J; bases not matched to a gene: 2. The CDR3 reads CASSLGQGSYNEQFF. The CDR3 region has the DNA TGTGCCAGCAGCCTGGGACAGGGCTCCTACAATGAGCAGTTCTTC.

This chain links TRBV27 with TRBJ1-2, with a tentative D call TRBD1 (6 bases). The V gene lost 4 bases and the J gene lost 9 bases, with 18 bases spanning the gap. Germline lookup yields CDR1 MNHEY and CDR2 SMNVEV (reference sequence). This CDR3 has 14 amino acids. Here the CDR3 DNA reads TGTGCCAGCAGTTCAGACAGGAGCAGTTACTGCTACACCTTC. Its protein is CASSSDRSSYCYTF.

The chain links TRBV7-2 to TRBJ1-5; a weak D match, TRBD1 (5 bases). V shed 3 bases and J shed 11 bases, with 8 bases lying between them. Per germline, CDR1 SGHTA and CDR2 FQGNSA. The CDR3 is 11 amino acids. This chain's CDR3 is CASSFGAAQHF. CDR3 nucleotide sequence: TGTGCCAGCAGCTTTGGGGCGGCCCAGCATTTT. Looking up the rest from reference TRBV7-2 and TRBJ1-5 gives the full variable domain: GAGVSQSPSNKVTEKGKDVELRCDPISGHTALYWYRQSLGQGLEFLIYFQGNSAPDKSGLPSDRFSAERTGGSVSTLTIQRTQQEDSAVYLCASSFGAAQHFGDGTRLSIL.

CDR3 protein: CASSLEPPGGRETQYF. CDR3 DNA sequence: TGTGCCAGCAGCTTAGAGCCTCCGGGAGGACGAGAGACCCAGTACTTC. The chain combines TRBV11-2 with TRBJ2-5, with TRBD2 identical over 7 bases. Germline lookup yields CDR1 SGHAT and CDR2 FQNNGV. With V trimmed by 0 bases and J by 4 bases, 8 bases remained unmatched. There are 16 residues in the CDR3. The full variable domain, with the rest looked up from reference TRBV11-2 and TRBJ2-5, is EAGVAQSPRYKIIEKRQSVAFWCNPISGHATLYWYQQILGQGPKLLIQFQNNGVVDDSQLPKDRFSAERLKGVDSTLKIQPAKLEDSAVYLCASSLEPPGGRETQYFGPGTRLLVL.

The CDR3, as DNA: TGTGCCAGCAGCCAATTGTTAGGAGGAAATAATTCACCCCTCCACTTT. It specifies CASSQLLGGNNSPLHF. J is TRBJ1-6 and V is TRBV14, with no clear D. V was clipped by 2 bases and J by 5 bases, with 13 bases between them. The germline gives CDR1 SGHDN, CDR2 FVKESK. The CDR3 extends over 16 amino acids.

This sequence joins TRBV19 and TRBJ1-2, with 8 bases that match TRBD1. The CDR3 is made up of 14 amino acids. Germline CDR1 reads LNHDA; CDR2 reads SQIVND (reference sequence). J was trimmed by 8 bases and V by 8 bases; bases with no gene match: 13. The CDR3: CASRQADRVKGYTF. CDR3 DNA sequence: TGTGCCAGTCGTCAGGCGGACAGGGTGAAAGGCTACACCTTC.

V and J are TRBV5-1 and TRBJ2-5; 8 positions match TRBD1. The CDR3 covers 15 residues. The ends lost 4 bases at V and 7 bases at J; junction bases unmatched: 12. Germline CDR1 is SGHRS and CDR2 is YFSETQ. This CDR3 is CASSPGDRPSGTQYF. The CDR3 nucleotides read TGCGCCAGCAGCCCGGGGGACAGGCCCTCGGGGACCCAGTACTTC. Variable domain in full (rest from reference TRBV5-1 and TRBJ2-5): KAGVTQTPRYLIKTRGQQVTLSCSPISGHRSVSWYQQTPGQGLQFLFEYFSETQRNKGNFPGRFSGRQFSNSRSEMNVSTLELGDSALYLCASSPGDRPSGTQYFGPGTRLLVL.